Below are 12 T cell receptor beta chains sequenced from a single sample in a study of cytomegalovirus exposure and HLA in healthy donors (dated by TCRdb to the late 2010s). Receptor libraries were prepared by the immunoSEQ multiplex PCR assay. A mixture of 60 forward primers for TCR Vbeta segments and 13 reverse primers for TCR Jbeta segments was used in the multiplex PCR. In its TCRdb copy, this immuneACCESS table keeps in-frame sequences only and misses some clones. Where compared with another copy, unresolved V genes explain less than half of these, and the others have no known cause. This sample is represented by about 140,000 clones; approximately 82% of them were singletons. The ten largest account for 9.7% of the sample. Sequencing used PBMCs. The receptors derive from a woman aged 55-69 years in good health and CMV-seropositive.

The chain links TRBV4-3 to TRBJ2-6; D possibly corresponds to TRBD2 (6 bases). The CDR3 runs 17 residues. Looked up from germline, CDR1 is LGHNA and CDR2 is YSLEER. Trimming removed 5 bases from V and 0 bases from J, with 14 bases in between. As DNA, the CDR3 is TGCGCCAGCAGCAGGAGGGCCGATCCCTCTGGGGCCAACGTCCTGACTTTC. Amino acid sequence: CASSRRADPSGANVLTF.

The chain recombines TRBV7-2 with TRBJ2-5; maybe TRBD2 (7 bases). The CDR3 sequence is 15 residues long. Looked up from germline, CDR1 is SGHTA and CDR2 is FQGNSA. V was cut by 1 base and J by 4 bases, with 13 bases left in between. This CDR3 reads CASSLGGGGGETQYF. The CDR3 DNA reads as TGTGCCAGCAGCTTAGGGGGGGGCGGTGGAGAGACCCAGTACTTC.

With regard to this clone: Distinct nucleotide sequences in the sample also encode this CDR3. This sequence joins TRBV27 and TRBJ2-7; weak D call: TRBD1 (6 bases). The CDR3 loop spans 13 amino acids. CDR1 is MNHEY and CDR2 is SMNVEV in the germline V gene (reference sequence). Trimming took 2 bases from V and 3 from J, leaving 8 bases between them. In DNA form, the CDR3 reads TGTGCCAGCAGTTTAACCAGGGGCTACGAGCAGTACTTC. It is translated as CASSLTRGYEQYF.

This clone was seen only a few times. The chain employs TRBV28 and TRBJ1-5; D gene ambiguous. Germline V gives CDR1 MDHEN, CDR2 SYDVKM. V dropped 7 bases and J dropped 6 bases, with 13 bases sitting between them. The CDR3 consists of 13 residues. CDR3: CASIPRETQPQHF. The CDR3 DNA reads TGTGCCAGCATCCCGAGGGAGACTCAGCCCCAGCATTTT.

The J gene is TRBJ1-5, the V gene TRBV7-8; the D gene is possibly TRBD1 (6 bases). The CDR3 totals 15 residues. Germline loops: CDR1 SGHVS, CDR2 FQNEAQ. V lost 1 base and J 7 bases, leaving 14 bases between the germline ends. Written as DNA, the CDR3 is TGTGCCAGCAGCTTAGGAGGGGGGGGAGGCCAGCCCCAGCATTTT. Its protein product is CASSLGGGGGQPQHF.

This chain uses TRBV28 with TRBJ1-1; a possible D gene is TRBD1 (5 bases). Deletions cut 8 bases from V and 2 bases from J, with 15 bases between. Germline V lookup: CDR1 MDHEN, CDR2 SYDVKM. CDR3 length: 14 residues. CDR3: CASPGGGENTEAFF. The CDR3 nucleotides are TGTGCCAGCCCCGGGGGGGGTGAAAACACTGAAGCTTTCTTT. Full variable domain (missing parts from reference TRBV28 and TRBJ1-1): DVKVTQSSRYLVKRTGEKVFLECVQDMDHENMFWYRQDPGLGLRLIYFSYDVKMKEKGDIPEGYSVSREKKERFSLILESASTNQTSMYLCASPGGGENTEAFFGQGTRLTVV.

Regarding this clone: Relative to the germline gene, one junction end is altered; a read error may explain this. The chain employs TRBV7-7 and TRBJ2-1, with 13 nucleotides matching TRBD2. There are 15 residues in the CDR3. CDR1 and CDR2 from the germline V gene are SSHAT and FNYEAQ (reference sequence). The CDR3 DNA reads TGTGCTAGCAGCTCCGGACTAGCGGGAGATGATGAGCAGTTCTTC. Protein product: CASSSGLAGDDEQFF.

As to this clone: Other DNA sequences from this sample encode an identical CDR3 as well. The CDR3, as DNA: TGTGCCAGCAGCCGGCCCCCCGGGCGTCGGGGAGACAATGAGCAGTTCTTC. Its protein product is CASSRPPGRRGDNEQFF. The rearrangement links TRBV7-9 to TRBJ2-1; D might be TRBD2 (5 bases). Germline V gives CDR1 SEHNR, CDR2 FQNEAQ (reference sequence). V was trimmed by 5 bases and J by 5 bases, leaving 22 bases between them. The CDR3 loop spans 17 amino acids. Using reference TRBV7-9 and TRBJ2-1 for the parts outside the CDR3, the full variable domain is DTGVSQNPRHKITKRGQNVTFRCDPISEHNRLYWYRQTLGQGPEFLTYFQNEAQLEKSRLLSDRFSAERPKGSFSTLEIQRTEQGDSAMYLCASSRPPGRRGDNEQFFGPGTRLTVL.

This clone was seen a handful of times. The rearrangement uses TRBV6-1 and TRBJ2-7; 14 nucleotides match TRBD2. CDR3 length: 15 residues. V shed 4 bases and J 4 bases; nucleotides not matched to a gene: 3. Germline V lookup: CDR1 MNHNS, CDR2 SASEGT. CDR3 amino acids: CASSGGLAGAYEQYF. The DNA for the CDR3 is TGTGCCAGCAGTGGGGGACTAGCGGGAGCGTACGAGCAGTACTTC.

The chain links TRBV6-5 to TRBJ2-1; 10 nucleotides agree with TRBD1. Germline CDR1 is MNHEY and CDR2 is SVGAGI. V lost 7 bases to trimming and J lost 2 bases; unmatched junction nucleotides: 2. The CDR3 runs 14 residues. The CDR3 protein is CASIGTGAYNEQFF. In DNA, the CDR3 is TGTGCCAGCATTGGGACAGGGGCCTACAATGAGCAGTTCTTC.

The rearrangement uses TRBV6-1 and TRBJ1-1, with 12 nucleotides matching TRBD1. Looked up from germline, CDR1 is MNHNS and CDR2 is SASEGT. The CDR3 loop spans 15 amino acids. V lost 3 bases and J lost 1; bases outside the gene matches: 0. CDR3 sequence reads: CASSEGQGANTEAFF. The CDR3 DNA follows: TGTGCCAGCAGTGAGGGACAGGGGGCGAACACTGAAGCTTTCTTT.

DNA for the CDR3: TGTGCCTGGAGTACTACGGGCGGGGAGCTGTTTTTT. Its translation: CAWSTTGGELFF. The chain uses TRBV30 and TRBJ2-2, with D hard to call. CDR3 length: 12 amino acids. Germline values: CDR1 GTSNPN, CDR2 SVGIG (reference sequence). V lost 2 bases to trimming and J lost 7 bases, with 8 bases between them.